This T cell receptor beta chain was recorded in a study of long-term antiretroviral therapy in people with HIV. As concerns this clone: What it binds is unknown.

This CDR3 comprises 13 residues. V was clipped by 5 bases and J by 0 bases, with 5 bases between them. The germline gives CDR1 SGHAT, CDR2 FQNNGV. Version v3.0 of the immunoSEQ assay was performed at survey level. Assay: immunoSEQ multiplex PCR; the TCRdb copy retains only in-frame clones and omits some. The sample consists of around 43,000 clones, about 94% of them appearing once. Findings and limits, study-wide: Diversity remained lower than transplant donor controls, even though it increased after ART. Every time point showed a repertoire led by clones expanded before ART.

Samples held roughly 0.95-11 million cryopreserved PBMC, and DNA extraction followed. The sample in question was unsorted PBMCs, obtained approximately 9.5 years after starting antiretroviral therapy. The chain uses TRBV11-2 and TRBJ1-3; D is unclear. This receptor was obtained from a young man with HIV. CDR3 protein: CASSQLSGNTIYF. CDR3 coding DNA: TGTGCCAGCAGCCAACTCTCTGGAAACACCATATATTTT.